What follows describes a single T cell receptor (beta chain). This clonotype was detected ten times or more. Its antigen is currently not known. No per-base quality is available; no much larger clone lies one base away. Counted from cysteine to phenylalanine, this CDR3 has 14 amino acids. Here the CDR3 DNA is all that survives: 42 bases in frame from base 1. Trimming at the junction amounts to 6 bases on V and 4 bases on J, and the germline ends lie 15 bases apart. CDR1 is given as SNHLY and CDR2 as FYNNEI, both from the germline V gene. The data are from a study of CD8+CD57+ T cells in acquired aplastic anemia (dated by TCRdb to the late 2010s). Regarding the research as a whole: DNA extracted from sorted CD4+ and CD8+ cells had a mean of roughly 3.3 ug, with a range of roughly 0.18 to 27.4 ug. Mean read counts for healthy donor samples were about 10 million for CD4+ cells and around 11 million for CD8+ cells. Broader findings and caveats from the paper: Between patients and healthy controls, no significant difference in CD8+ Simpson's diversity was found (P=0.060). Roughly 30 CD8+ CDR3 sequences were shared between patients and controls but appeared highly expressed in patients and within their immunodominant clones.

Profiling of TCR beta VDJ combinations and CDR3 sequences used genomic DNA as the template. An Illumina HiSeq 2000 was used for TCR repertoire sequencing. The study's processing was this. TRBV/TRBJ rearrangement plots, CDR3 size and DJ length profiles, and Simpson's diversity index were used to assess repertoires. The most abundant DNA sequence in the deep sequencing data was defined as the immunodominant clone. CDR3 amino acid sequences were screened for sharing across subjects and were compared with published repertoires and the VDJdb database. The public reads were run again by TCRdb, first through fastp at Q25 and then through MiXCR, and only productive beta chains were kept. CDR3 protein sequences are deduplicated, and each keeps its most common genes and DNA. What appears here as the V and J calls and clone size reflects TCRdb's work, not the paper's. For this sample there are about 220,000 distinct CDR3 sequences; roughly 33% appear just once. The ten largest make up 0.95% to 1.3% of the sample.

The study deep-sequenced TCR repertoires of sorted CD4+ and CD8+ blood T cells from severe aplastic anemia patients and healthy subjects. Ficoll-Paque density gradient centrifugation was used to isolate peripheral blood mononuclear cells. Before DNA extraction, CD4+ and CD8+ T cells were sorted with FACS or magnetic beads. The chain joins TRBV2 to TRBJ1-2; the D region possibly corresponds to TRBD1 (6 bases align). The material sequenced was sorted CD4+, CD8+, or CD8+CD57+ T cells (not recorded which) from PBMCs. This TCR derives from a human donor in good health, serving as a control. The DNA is TGTGCCAGCAGAGTTCACGAGGACAGCTATGGCTACACCTTC. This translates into CASRVHEDSYGYTF.